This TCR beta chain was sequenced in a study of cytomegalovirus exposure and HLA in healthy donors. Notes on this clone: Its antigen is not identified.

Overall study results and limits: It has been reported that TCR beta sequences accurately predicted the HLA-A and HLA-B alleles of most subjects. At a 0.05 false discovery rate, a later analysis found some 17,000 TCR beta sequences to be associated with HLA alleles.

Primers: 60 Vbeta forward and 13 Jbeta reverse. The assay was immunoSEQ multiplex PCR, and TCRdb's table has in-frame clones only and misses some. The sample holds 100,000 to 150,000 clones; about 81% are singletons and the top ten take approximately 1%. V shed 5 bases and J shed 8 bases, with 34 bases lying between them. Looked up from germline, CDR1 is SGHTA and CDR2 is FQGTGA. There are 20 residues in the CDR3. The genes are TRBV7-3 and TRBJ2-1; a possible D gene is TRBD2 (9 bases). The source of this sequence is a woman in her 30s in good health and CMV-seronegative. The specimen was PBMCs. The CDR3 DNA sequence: TGTGCCAGCAGCCGACCGGGACAGGACTGGCGGGAGGGCCCTCGTCATGAGCAGTTCTTC. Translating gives CASSRPGQDWREGPRHEQFF.